The source of this TCR beta chain is a study of T cells in Graves' hyperthyroidism and ophthalmopathy. Regions amplified from RNA transcripts were the TCR beta CDR3 regions. Researchers ran a first-round RT-PCR on the TCR CDR3 using the HTBI primer set. From the multiplex PCR reads, TCRdb called clonotypes with MiXCR, one entry per CDR3 protein. The sample shows about 160,000 distinct CDR3 sequences, about a tenth of them seen only once. Trimming took 7 bases from V and 1 from J, leaving 10 bases between them. Germline V lookup: CDR1 LNHDA, CDR2 SQIVND (reference sequence). The CDR3 consists of 13 residues. Many counts were recorded for this clonotype.

The sample consisted of blood. The sequence was collected from a woman younger than 35 with Graves' hyperthyroidism that later progressed to Graves' ophthalmopathy. The chain links TRBV19 to TRBJ2-5; tentative D call: TRBD1 (6 bases). CDR3: CASTMTGQETQYF. The CDR3 coding sequence is TGTGCCAGTACCATGACAGGCCAAGAGACCCAGTACTTC.